This T cell receptor (beta chain) was captured by sequencing in a study of CD8 T cells in Susac syndrome. TEMRA cells were FACS-enriched, while CD8+ and CD4+ T cells were negatively isolated. The CDR3 loop spans 15 amino acids. Germline V lookup: CDR1 SGDLS, CDR2 YYNGEE. Losses at the gene ends were 1 base for V and 6 bases for J; bases not matched to a gene: 6. RNA totalling roughly 0.45 to 1 ug underwent reverse transcription with random hexamers. Amplification of the TCR beta CDR3 was carried out by immunoSEQ multiplex PCR, which spanned a total of 54 Vbeta and 13 Jbeta segments. MiXCR was run by TCRdb on the immunoSEQ multiplex PCR reads, yielding one entry per CDR3 protein. The sample has roughly 130,000 distinct CDR3 sequences, over 95% seen once.

Material: CD4+ T cells from PBMCs. The chain is built from TRBV9 and TRBJ1-4; 7 nucleotides match TRBD1. The receptor comes from a human donor with Susac syndrome. CDR3 DNA sequence: TGTGCCAGCAGCGTAACCGGGACAGTAGATGAAAAACTGTTTTTT. Protein: CASSVTGTVDEKLFF.